These 30 T cell receptor beta chains originate from one sample sequenced in a study of blood T cells in healthy people across ages. Primed by a sample-barcoded 5' primer and a J-beta primer mix, a second PCR proceeded for roughly 6 to 12 cycles. TCRdb reprocessed the 5' RACE reads with MiXCR, giving one entry per CDR3 protein. The repertoire holds 700,000 or so distinct CDR3 sequences, with roughly two fifths as singletons. Sequencing input: blood. These receptors originate from a man older than 75 in good health.

The chain combines TRBV12-3 or TRBV12-4 with TRBJ1-5, with 10 positions matching TRBD1. The J segment lost 0 bases and the V segment lost 6 bases, leaving 2 bases of the junction unmatched. The CDR3 spans 15 residues. The CDR3 DNA follows: TGTGCCAGCAGGGGGACAGGGGATAGCAATCAGCCCCAGCATTTT. Translating it yields CASRGTGDSNQPQHF.

The sample holds a few counts of this clonotype. The chain carries TRBV24-1 and TRBJ2-7; possible D gene TRBD2, 6 bases. Trimming left V 9 bases short and J 5 bases short, with 13 bases between. The CDR3 covers 12 residues. From germline, CDR1 is KGHDR and CDR2 SFDVKD. CDR3 DNA: TGTGCCACCGGCGGAGGGATGGACGAGCAGTACTTC. Translated, it gives CATGGGMDEQYF.

About this clonotype: One junction end disagrees with the germline gene, perhaps due to a read error. The chain employs TRBV4-3 and TRBJ2-1; 13 positions match TRBD2. The CDR3 consists of 15 residues. Germline CDR1 reads LGHNA; CDR2 reads YSLEER. In DNA form, the CDR3 reads TGCGCCAGGAGCCTACTAGCGGGAGGGAAGAATGAGCAGTTCTTC. Its protein product is CARSLLAGGKNEQFF.

With respect to this clonotype: A read error is possible here, since a much larger clone lies one base away. The chain is built from TRBV12-3 or TRBV12-4 and TRBJ2-1; the D is unclear. CDR3 length equals 15 residues. Here the CDR3 reads CASSLSRVVGNGQFF. CDR3 nucleotides: TGTGCCAGCAGTTTATCTCGCGTGGTGGGCAATGGGCAGTTCTTC.

J is TRBJ2-1 and V is TRBV20-1; 8 nucleotides match TRBD1. Germline CDR1 and CDR2: DFQATT and SNEGSKA (reference sequence). V lost 5 bases, J lost 6 bases, and 6 bases stayed unmatched. This CDR3 spans 13 amino acids. The CDR3 DNA sequence: TGCAGTGCTCTCTTGGACAGGGTCAATGAGCAGTTCTTC. It is translated as CSALLDRVNEQFF.

About this clonotype itself: One junction end does not reproduce the germline sequence, and a read error may be involved. This rearrangement joins TRBV7-2 to TRBJ1-1, with D maybe TRBD1 (6 bases). CDR3 length: 15 residues. CDR1 and CDR2 (germline): SGHTA, FQGNSA. The chain's CDR3 is CASSRARTELTESFF. In nucleotides, the CDR3 is TGTGCCAGCAGCCGAGCCCGGACAGAGTTAACTGAATCTTTCTTT.

Only a few counts were recorded for this clonotype. This chain connects TRBV7-2 to TRBJ2-1; 8 nucleotides align to TRBD2. The CDR3 loop spans 16 amino acids. V was clipped by 1 base and J by 5 bases; unmatched bases: 7. Looked up from germline, CDR1 is SGHTA and CDR2 is FQGNSA. The CDR3 region has the DNA TGTGCCAGCAGCTTAGTAGGCGGGAGGATAAACAATGAGCAGTTCTTC. It encodes CASSLVGGRINNEQFF.

This clonotype occurred once. The CDR3 bases are TGCAGTGCTCATCCTCCCGGGACAGGGGCTTCCTATGGCTACACCTTC. This translates into CSAHPPGTGASYGYTF. The rearrangement uses TRBV20-1 and TRBJ1-2; 10 bases are a match to TRBD1. The CDR3 extends over 16 amino acids. The ends lost 5 bases at V and 4 bases at J; junction bases unmatched: 13. The germline CDR1 and CDR2 sequences are DFQATT and SNEGSKA (reference sequence).

As to this clonotype: This may be a read error, as it is one base from a much larger clone. This chain joins TRBV6-2 or TRBV6-3 and TRBJ2-5; D not certain. V gave up 5 bases and J gave up 4 bases, with 14 bases separating them. The CDR3 spans 14 residues. The germline V gene has CDR1 MNHEY and CDR2 SVGEGT. In DNA form, the CDR3 reads TGTGCCAGCAGTGACGTCAGTCATCGAGAGACCCAGTACTTC. Translated, it gives CASSDVSHRETQYF.

This sequence joins TRBV18 and TRBJ1-1; D not resolved. Per the germline V gene, CDR1 is KGHSH and CDR2 is LQKENI. V was cut by 0 bases and J by 2 bases, with 4 bases left in between. The CDR3 covers 13 residues. The CDR3 coding sequence is TGTGCCAGCTCACCACCGAGTAACACTGAAGCTTTCTTT. Translated, it gives CASSPPSNTEAFF. Combining the CDR3 with reference TRBV18 and TRBJ1-1 gives the whole variable domain NAGVMQNPRHLVRRRGQEARLRCSPMKGHSHVYWYRQLPEEGLKFMVYLQKENIIDESGMPKERFSAEFPKEGPSILRIQQVVRGDSAAYFCASSPPSNTEAFFGQGTRLTVV.

In its sample, this clonotype was seen many times. V and J are TRBV29-1 and TRBJ2-1, with D possibly being TRBD1 (6 bases). Trimming removed 4 bases from V and 4 bases from J, with 14 bases in between. Germline CDR1 reads SQVTM; CDR2 reads ANQGSEA. The CDR3 runs 14 residues. CDR3 region: CSVGHRTAYNEQFF. The CDR3 DNA follows: TGCAGCGTTGGGCACCGGACAGCTTACAATGAGCAGTTCTTC.

V gene TRBV20-1 combines with J gene TRBJ2-3, with D perhaps TRBD2 (5 bases). CDR1 is DFQATT, CDR2 SNEGSKA, per germline (reference sequence). The length of the CDR3 is 14 residues. Trimming pared 6 bases from V and 2 bases from J, leaving 15 bases between. In DNA, the CDR3 is TGCAGTGCCGGATGGACTCCCGTCACAGATACGCAGTATTTT. Translation gives CSAGWTPVTDTQYF.

The chain carries TRBV18 and TRBJ2-7, with 8 bases that match TRBD1. The germline gives CDR1 KGHSH, CDR2 LQKENI. This CDR3 spans 14 amino acids. V was clipped by 4 bases and J by 7 bases; unmatched bases: 9. DNA for the CDR3: TGTGCCAGCTCACGACGACAGGGGTTGGGTGAGCAGTACTTC. Its protein is CASSRRQGLGEQYF.

The chain employs TRBV5-1 and TRBJ2-7; D call uncertain. CDR1 and CDR2 (germline): SGHRS, YFSETQ. The ends were cut back, 0 bases at V and 5 bases at J, with 6 bases in the middle. The CDR3 length is 12 residues. CDR3 region: CASSLDAHEQYF. CDR3 nucleotides: TGCGCCAGCAGCTTGGACGCCCACGAGCAGTACTTC.

This chain links TRBV7-2 with TRBJ2-2, with D possibly called TRBD1 or TRBD2 (5 bases each). V shed 6 bases and J shed 7 bases, with 18 bases lying between them. This CDR3 has 15 residues. Germline CDR1 is SGHTA and CDR2 is FQGNSA. The CDR3 DNA follows: TGTGCCAGCAGTCCGGGACCTCCTATTCGCGGGGAGCTGTTTTTT. It translates to CASSPGPPIRGELFF.

This clonotype was recorded a few times. This chain links TRBV20-1 with TRBJ1-2; the D is unclear. The V end lost 0 bases, the J end lost 3 bases, and 11 bases lay between the germline ends. Germline values: CDR1 DFQATT, CDR2 SNEGSKA (reference sequence). The CDR3 covers 14 residues. CDR3 sequence reads: CSARDQIWDYGYTF. CDR3 sequence (DNA): TGCAGTGCTAGAGATCAGATTTGGGACTATGGCTACACCTTC.

This clonotype was found a few times. The chain carries TRBV29-1 and TRBJ2-3; D may correspond to TRBD1 or TRBD2 (5 bases each). V was pared by 1 base and J by 0 bases, with 11 bases between. The CDR3 has 15 residues. Looked up from germline, CDR1 is SQVTM and CDR2 is ANQGSEA. The CDR3 loop is CSVEGGAASTDTQYF. In DNA form, the CDR3 reads TGCAGCGTTGAAGGAGGGGCCGCTAGCACAGATACGCAGTATTTT.

The chain uses TRBV6-2 or TRBV6-3 and TRBJ2-3; D perhaps matches TRBD1 (6 bases). V gave up 7 bases and J gave up 5 bases, with 34 bases separating them. Germline loops: CDR1 MNHEY, CDR2 SVGEGT. The CDR3 sequence is 20 residues long. Here the CDR3 reads CASNGNPPSGHTFRGDTQYF. The CDR3 nucleotides read TGTGCCAGCAATGGAAACCCTCCCTCGGGACATACTTTCCGAGGAGATACGCAGTATTTT.

This clonotype was seen only a few times. In DNA, the CDR3 is TGCGCCAGCAGCGACGGACAGCCTAGCACAGATACGCAGTATTTT. As protein: CASSDGQPSTDTQYF. The gene calls are TRBV5-1 and TRBJ2-3, with D possibly being TRBD1 (6 bases). Deletions cut 4 bases from V and 0 bases from J, with 12 bases between. Germline CDR1 reads SGHRS; CDR2 reads YFSETQ. CDR3 length: 15 residues.

The sample holds a few counts of this clonotype. The rearrangement links TRBV12-5 to TRBJ2-1; perhaps D is TRBD1 or TRBD2 (6 bases each). The length of the CDR3 is 17 residues. V was pared by 1 base and J by 5 bases, with 18 bases between. Germline lookup yields CDR1 LGHNT and CDR2 FRNRAP. CDR3 sequence: CASGLDPWGAGDNEQFF. CDR3 bases: TGTGCTAGTGGTTTGGACCCGTGGGGGGCTGGGGACAATGAGCAGTTCTTC.

The chain carries TRBV20-1 and TRBJ2-7; perhaps TRBD1 as D (5 bases). The V end lost 1 base, the J end lost 5 bases, and 9 bases lay between the germline ends. CDR1 is DFQATT, CDR2 SNEGSKA, per germline (reference sequence). The CDR3 loop spans 12 amino acids. CDR3 coding DNA: TGCAGTGCTAGAGCCCAGGGTAACGAGCAGTACTTC. This gives the protein CSARAQGNEQYF.

This clonotype was picked up a small number of times. The chain couples TRBV20-1 to TRBJ2-5, with 7 positions matching TRBD2. Germline CDR1 is DFQATT and CDR2 is SNEGSKA (reference sequence). Trimming cost V 0 bases and J 5 bases; bases outside gene matches: 9. The CDR3 is 15 amino acids. In DNA, the CDR3 is TGCAGTGCTAGAGATCCGGGACTACCGGCCGAGACCCAGTACTTC. Its translation: CSARDPGLPAETQYF.

Ten or more counts support this clonotype. The V call is TRBV6-6, the J call TRBJ2-1; 8 bases map to TRBD2. J was trimmed by 2 bases and V by 3 bases; bases with no gene match: 3. The CDR3 totals 15 residues. Germline lookup yields CDR1 MNHNY and CDR2 SVGAGI (reference sequence). CDR3 coding DNA: TGTGCCAGCAGTTATAGCGGGACTCCCTACAATGAGCAGTTCTTC. Translation: CASSYSGTPYNEQFF.

V is TRBV28 and J is TRBJ2-7; D assignment may be TRBD1 or TRBD2 (5 bases each). This CDR3 contains 12 residues. Germline lookup yields CDR1 MDHEN and CDR2 SYDVKM. Trimming stripped 5 bases from V and 8 bases from J, with 13 bases between. The CDR3 loop is CASSTRREQQYF. The CDR3 region has the DNA TGTGCCAGCAGTACCCGCAGGGAGCAGCAGTACTTC.

This clonotype was observed many times. This chain connects TRBV5-5 to TRBJ2-1; 12 nucleotides agree with TRBD1. The V gene's germline CDR1 is SGHKS and CDR2 YYEKEE (reference sequence). The length of the CDR3 is 14 residues. J was trimmed by 6 bases and V by 5 bases; bases with no gene match: 3. The CDR3 loop is CASSRDRGLNEQFF. DNA of the CDR3: TGTGCCAGCAGTCGGGACAGGGGGCTCAATGAGCAGTTCTTC.

The V call is TRBV24-1, the J call TRBJ2-7, with TRBD2 as a possible D gene (6 bases). The DNA end favors TRBJ2-5, so the J call may be wrong. Germline CDR1 and CDR2: KGHDR and SFDVKD. The CDR3 runs to 17 residues. CDR3 amino acids: CATSDLPGVHGGETQYF. CDR3 DNA sequence: TGTGCCACCAGTGATCTGCCGGGGGTCCACGGCGGGGAGACCCAGTACTTC.

The table lists this clonotype with a few counts. This chain uses TRBV7-2 with TRBJ2-7, with D perhaps TRBD1 or TRBD2 (6 bases each). Germline V gene lookup returns CDR1 SGHTA and CDR2 FQGNSA. The CDR3 consists of 16 residues. V was shortened by 5 bases and J by 5 bases, with 22 bases between the two germline ends. CDR3 nucleotides: TGTGCCAGCAGCAGGAGACGAGCACAGGGAGGTGACGAGCAGTACTTC. Amino acids: CASSRRRAQGGDEQYF.

The V call is TRBV6-1, the J call TRBJ2-2, with TRBD1 matching over 10 bases. Germline CDR1 reads MNHNS; CDR2 reads SASEGT. V lost 4 bases to trimming and J lost 6 bases; unmatched junction nucleotides: 5. The CDR3 covers 15 residues. The chain's CDR3 is CASSVTGGTAGELFF. The DNA for the CDR3 is TGTGCCAGCAGTGTGACAGGGGGCACCGCCGGGGAGCTGTTTTTT.

This clonotype was counted at least ten times. The chain has TRBV5-1 and TRBJ2-5, with D perhaps being TRBD1 or TRBD2 (5 bases each). In germline, CDR1 is SGHRS, CDR2 YFSETQ. CDR3 size: 14 residues. Trimming left V 2 bases short and J 5 bases short, with 13 bases between. DNA for the CDR3: TGCGCCAGCAGCTTAGGGGACCCGTCGGAGACCCAGTACTTC. Protein sequence: CASSLGDPSETQYF.

This clonotype was found a few times. The chain is built from TRBV19 and TRBJ2-1; D is uncertain. V was shortened by 7 bases and J by 0 bases, with 13 bases between the two germline ends. CDR3 length: 15 residues. CDR1 is LNHDA, CDR2 SQIVND, per germline (reference sequence). CDR3 DNA sequence: TGTGCCAGTACTAGGGAACTAAGCTCCTACAATGAGCAGTTCTTC. This gives the protein CASTRELSSYNEQFF.